These 20 T cell receptor beta chains were sequenced from one sample in a study of cytomegalovirus exposure and HLA in healthy donors. Vbeta (60) and Jbeta (13) primers were used in the PCR. TCRdb keeps only in-frame clones here, not all; method: immunoSEQ multiplex PCR. The sample carries 85,000 to 120,000 clones, roughly 73% recorded once. Sequenced sample: PBMCs. These TCRs come from a man aged 35 to 55 in good health and CMV-seronegative.

This chain links TRBV10-1 with TRBJ2-3; TRBD2 is a possible D gene (5 bases). Germline V gene sequence: CDR1 WNHNN, CDR2 SYGVQD (reference sequence). V was shortened by 3 bases and J by 8 bases, with 12 bases between the two germline ends. The CDR3 length is 13 residues. The CDR3 coding sequence is TGCGCCAGCAGTGACGGCCCACTAGGTACGCAGTATTTT. This codes for CASSDGPLGTQYF.

The rearrangement joins TRBV6-6 to TRBJ2-3, with a tentative D call TRBD1 (6 bases). The CDR3 has 15 residues. CDR1 and CDR2 (germline): MNHNY, SVGAGI (reference sequence). V lost 5 bases and J lost 3, with 15 bases in between. The chain's CDR3 is CASSNQGWGTDTQYF. For the CDR3, the DNA is TGTGCCAGCAGTAACCAGGGGTGGGGAACAGATACGCAGTATTTT.

The gene calls are TRBV5-8 and TRBJ1-5, with D unresolved. V lost 0 bases to trimming and J lost 0 bases, with 13 bases between them. The CDR3 consists of 17 residues. The germline gives CDR1 SGHTS, CDR2 YDEGEE. Here the CDR3 DNA reads TGTGCCAGCAGCTTGGGCCGAGTTCTTGGTAGCAATCAGCCCCAGCATTTT. This gives the protein CASSLGRVLGSNQPQHF.

The chain joins TRBV5-1 to TRBJ2-1; weak D call: TRBD2 (5 bases). Germline V gene data show CDR1 as SGHRS and CDR2 as YFSETQ. The CDR3 is 14 residues long. The V gene lost 4 bases and the J gene lost 8 bases, with 16 bases spanning the gap. DNA for the CDR3: TGCGCCAGCAGCCTGCCCCTCGGGGATGATGAGCAGTTCTTC. Amino acid sequence: CASSLPLGDDEQFF. The whole variable domain, filled in from reference TRBV5-1 and TRBJ2-1, reads KAGVTQTPRYLIKTRGQQVTLSCSPISGHRSVSWYQQTPGQGLQFLFEYFSETQRNKGNFPGRFSGRQFSNSRSEMNVSTLELGDSALYLCASSLPLGDDEQFFGPGTRLTVL.

V usage is TRBV5-4 and J usage is TRBJ2-7; 10 positions match TRBD1. Germline V lookup: CDR1 SGHNT, CDR2 YYREEE (reference sequence). Unmatched junction bases numbered 5, after V lost 3 bases and J lost 2 bases. This CDR3 is built from 15 residues. Written as DNA, the CDR3 is TGTGCCAGCAGCTCGGGGACAGGGGCAACCTACGAGCAGTACTTC. Translated: CASSSGTGATYEQYF.

DNA for the CDR3: TGTGCCAGCAGTAGGAGTAGCGGGGGCTCCTACGAGCAGTACTTC. Residues: CASSRSSGGSYEQYF. The V and J genes are TRBV6-5 and TRBJ2-7; 9 bases match TRBD2. Germline V gene sequence: CDR1 MNHEY, CDR2 SVGAGI. The CDR3 loop spans 15 amino acids. V gave up 5 bases and J gave up 0 bases; unmatched junction bases: 5.

The chain employs TRBV27 and TRBJ2-3, with TRBD2 matching over 11 bases. Germline V gives CDR1 MNHEY, CDR2 SMNVEV (reference sequence). Unmatched junction bases numbered 6, after V lost 5 bases and J lost 5 bases. CDR3 length equals 15 residues. The CDR3 sequence is CASSHSGGAGDTQYF. DNA of the CDR3: TGTGCCAGCAGTCATAGCGGGGGGGCTGGAGATACGCAGTATTTT.

V and J are TRBV6-6 and TRBJ2-5; D is uncertain. V lost 6 bases to trimming and J lost 3 bases, with 11 bases between them. The CDR3 contains 13 residues. CDR1 and CDR2 from the germline V gene are MNHNY and SVGAGI (reference sequence). The CDR3 spells CASSPPVEETQYF. Written as DNA, the CDR3 is TGTGCCAGCAGCCCACCGGTGGAAGAGACCCAGTACTTC.

This sequence joins TRBV6-1 and TRBJ1-2; 8 nucleotides agree with TRBD1. V gave up 6 bases and J gave up 5 bases; unmatched junction bases: 11. Germline CDR1 MNHNS, CDR2 SASEGT. The CDR3 is 15 amino acids. The CDR3 reads CASSRGQGLPYGYTF. CDR3 bases: TGTGCCAGCAGCCGAGGACAGGGACTACCTTATGGCTACACCTTC.

The chain has TRBV2 and TRBJ2-7; no reliable D call. CDR1 is SNHLY and CDR2 is FYNNEI in the germline V gene. The length of the CDR3 is 14 residues. The germline V and J ends were trimmed by 4 bases and 0 bases, with 10 bases remaining between them. The CDR3 DNA follows: TGTGCCAGCAGTGCCACTGCGAGCTCCTACGAGCAGTACTTC. Translation: CASSATASSYEQYF.

The V and J genes are TRBV11-2 and TRBJ2-1; D perhaps matches TRBD2 (6 bases). Trimming removed 5 bases at V and 0 bases at J, with 11 bases between. Germline loops: CDR1 SGHAT, CDR2 FQNNGV. The CDR3 runs 15 residues. The chain's CDR3 is CASSPLGSSYNEQFF. DNA for the CDR3: TGTGCCAGCAGCCCACTCGGGAGCTCCTACAATGAGCAGTTCTTC.

The chain is built from TRBV29-1 and TRBJ2-3; D possibly corresponds to TRBD1 (6 bases). CDR3 length: 11 residues. Trimming cost V 8 bases and J 3 bases, with 9 bases left between them. The germline gives CDR1 SQVTM, CDR2 ANQGSEA. For the CDR3, the DNA is TGCAGCTACAGGGTAACAGATACGCAGTATTTT. Its protein is CSYRVTDTQYF.

The chain employs TRBV29-1 and TRBJ2-3; D perhaps matches TRBD2 (5 bases). The CDR3 runs 12 residues. Germline CDR1 is SQVTM and CDR2 is ANQGSEA. V was trimmed by 4 bases and J by 6 bases, leaving 11 bases between them. The CDR3 DNA reads as TGCAGCGTTGGGGGAGTTATTGATACGCAGTATTTT. Its translation is CSVGGVIDTQYF.

This clone was seen only a few times. This chain connects TRBV5-4 to TRBJ2-3; D is uncertain. The V and J ends lost 4 bases and 3 bases respectively, with 15 bases between them. The V gene's germline CDR1 is SGHNT and CDR2 YYREEE (reference sequence). The CDR3 sequence is 15 residues long. CDR3 amino acids: CASSPDLGRTDTQYF. The CDR3 region has the DNA TGTGCCAGCAGCCCCGACCTGGGCCGAACAGATACGCAGTATTTT.

This chain connects TRBV6-1 to TRBJ2-3; TRBD2 might be the D (6 bases). This CDR3 is 17 amino acids long. Germline values: CDR1 MNHNS, CDR2 SASEGT. V was shortened by 0 bases and J by 4 bases, with 17 bases between the two germline ends. CDR3 DNA sequence: TGTGCCAGCAGTGAAGCGCGTTTTAGCGGTGGCCCAGATACGCAGTATTTT. Its translation: CASSEARFSGGPDTQYF.

The chain links TRBV19 to TRBJ2-3; weak D call: TRBD2 (5 bases). Germline lookup yields CDR1 LNHDA and CDR2 SQIVND (reference sequence). V was trimmed by 10 bases and J by 1 base, leaving 12 bases between them. This CDR3 is built from 13 residues. Here the CDR3 DNA reads TGTGCCACCGGACTCAGCGGCACAGATACGCAGTATTTT. Its protein is CATGLSGTDTQYF.

Turning to this clone: The germline gene is not matched at one end of the junction; a read error may be the cause. The chain joins TRBV19 to TRBJ2-5, with 8 nucleotides matching TRBD1. The CDR3 runs to 13 residues. Germline lookup yields CDR1 LNHDA and CDR2 SQIVND (reference sequence). This chain's CDR3 is CANSSTGAQTQYF. CDR3 sequence (DNA): TGTGCCAATAGTTCGACAGGGGCGCAGACCCAGTACTTC.

This clone was counted only a few times. The CDR3 DNA is TGTGCCACCAGCAGAGACAGGGAACCCTCTGGAAACACCATATATTTT. The encoded protein is CATSRDREPSGNTIYF. This chain uses TRBV15 with TRBJ1-3, with D possibly being TRBD1 (5 bases). The germline V and J ends were trimmed by 0 bases and 0 bases, with 9 bases remaining between them. The CDR3 totals 16 residues. Germline CDR1 LNHNV, CDR2 YYDKDF (reference sequence).

This clone was detected only a few times. The chain joins TRBV5-6 to TRBJ1-5; D might be TRBD1 (5 bases). Per germline, CDR1 SGHDT and CDR2 YYEEEE. Trimming cost V 4 bases and J 5 bases, with 13 bases left between them. This CDR3 spans 14 amino acids. The CDR3 sequence is CASSQGFGYQPQHF. The CDR3, as DNA: TGTGCCAGCAGCCAGGGTTTCGGTTATCAGCCCCAGCATTTT.

This clone was counted between two and nine times. The chain employs TRBV5-8 and TRBJ1-2, with D maybe TRBD1 (5 bases). There are 13 residues in the CDR3. Trimming stripped 0 bases from V and 7 bases from J, with 10 bases between. CDR1 SGHTS and CDR2 YDEGEE come from the germline V gene. The CDR3 spells CASSLDRRGGYTF. The CDR3 bases are TGTGCCAGCAGCTTGGACAGGAGAGGTGGCTACACCTTC.